This TCR beta chain was recovered during a study of blood T cell repertoires in COVID-19. Overall study context: T cells, B-cell-depleted T cells, or PBMCs provided the cDNA or gDNA that served as material.

In the study's own analysis: By means of reference gene primer amplification, nucleated cell counts were estimated. The assay was immunoSEQ multiplex PCR, and TCRdb's table has in-frame clones only and misses some. V, J and clone size derive from that table, while D and trimming were established from the DNA sequence. This table holds over 60,000 clones, 82% found once. The ends lost 0 bases at V and 6 bases at J; junction bases unmatched: 7. There are 16 residues in the CDR3. In germline, CDR1 is MNHNY, CDR2 SVGAGI (reference sequence). Sequenced input: peripheral blood. The clonotype comes from a human donor in a cohort sampled during active COVID-19. This sequence joins TRBV6-6 and TRBJ2-3, with TRBD2 matching over 9 bases. CDR3 sequence (DNA): TGTGCCAGCAGTTACTCTCAAGCGGGGGGTTGGGATACGCAGTATTTT. Amino acid sequence: CASSYSQAGGWDTQYF.